A single sample is the source of the 9 T cell receptor beta chains below, sequenced in a study of blood T cell repertoires in COVID-19. Data came from immunoSEQ multiplex PCR; TCRdb stores just in-frame clones and leaves some out. The sample includes about 220,000 clones, approximately 84% of them seen just once. Sequenced sample: peripheral blood. These receptors came from a woman aged 25 to 39 who had recovered from COVID-19.

This clone showed up just a few times. This chain uses TRBV7-9 with TRBJ2-2; 12 bases map to TRBD1. The CDR3 is 17 amino acids. Germline V lookup: CDR1 SEHNR, CDR2 FQNEAQ (reference sequence). V shed 2 bases and J 5 bases; nucleotides not matched to a gene: 6. The CDR3 DNA is TGTGCCAGCAGCTTAATGGGACAGGGGGCGCGAACCGGGGAGCTGTTTTTT. Its translation: CASSLMGQGARTGELFF.

The gene calls are TRBV5-1 and TRBJ1-4; unclear D gene. Trimming pared 0 bases from V and 7 bases from J, leaving 10 bases between. The length of the CDR3 is 14 residues. Germline V gives CDR1 SGHRS, CDR2 YFSETQ. DNA of the CDR3: TGCGCCAGCAGCTTGGGAGGACTAGGTGAAAAACTGTTTTTT. Its translation: CASSLGGLGEKLFF.

The chain is built from TRBV6-6 and TRBJ2-7; 10 bases line up with TRBD1. The CDR3 sequence is 14 residues long. Germline V gives CDR1 MNHNY, CDR2 SVGAGI (reference sequence). Trimming at V came to 7 bases and at J to 4 bases, leaving 7 bases not matched to a gene. The CDR3 here is CASTPTGGAYEQYF. The CDR3, as DNA: TGTGCCAGCACTCCGACAGGGGGCGCTTACGAGCAGTACTTC.

The rearrangement uses TRBV12-3 or TRBV12-4 and TRBJ1-1; D gene uncertain. CDR3 length: 13 residues. V gave up 6 bases and J gave up 1 base, with 9 bases separating them. The CDR3 nucleotides read TGTGCCAGCAGGAACGAGTGGAACACTGAAGCTTTCTTT. Amino acid sequence: CASRNEWNTEAFF.

The V gene is TRBV5-5, the J gene TRBJ1-1, with TRBD1 as a possible D gene (5 bases). The CDR3 totals 14 residues. The V and J ends lost 0 bases and 5 bases respectively, with 11 bases between them. Germline V gene lookup returns CDR1 SGHKS and CDR2 YYEKEE (reference sequence). The DNA of the CDR3 is TGTGCCAGCAGCTTGGCCAGGGCTTGGACTGAAGCTTTCTTT. Protein: CASSLARAWTEAFF. The entire variable domain, with the rest obtained from reference TRBV5-5 and TRBJ1-1, is as follows: DAGVTQSPTHLIKTRGQQVTLRCSPISGHKSVSWYQQVLGQGPQFIFQYYEKEERGRGNFPDRFSARQFPNYSSELNVNALLLGDSALYLCASSLARAWTEAFFGQGTRLTVV.

This clone was recorded only once. The chain is built from TRBV28 and TRBJ2-1, with D possibly matching TRBD1 (6 bases). There are 13 residues in the CDR3. Germline assignment: CDR1 MDHEN and CDR2 SYDVKM. Deletions cut 7 bases from V and 5 bases from J, with 12 bases between. The CDR3 nucleotides read TGTGCCAGCATGAGGACAGCAAACAATGAGCAGTTCTTC. This codes for CASMRTANNEQFF.

The chain is built from TRBV18 and TRBJ1-3; D is undetermined. The germline CDR1 and CDR2 sequences are KGHSH and LQKENI. V lost 3 bases and J lost 0, with 15 bases in between. The CDR3 is 17 amino acids. The DNA for the CDR3 is TGTGCCAGCTCACCTTGGACGGGGAAATTCTCTGGAAACACCATATATTTT. This codes for CASSPWTGKFSGNTIYF.

The chain recombines TRBV10-1 with TRBJ2-2; the match to TRBD2 covers 10 bases. Germline V gene data show CDR1 as WNHNN and CDR2 as SYGVQD (reference sequence). This CDR3 is 18 amino acids long. V lost 0 bases to trimming and J lost 5 bases; unmatched junction nucleotides: 9. CDR3 region: CASSESTTSGIDTGELFF. The DNA of the CDR3 is TGCGCCAGCAGTGAGTCGACAACTAGCGGGATTGATACCGGGGAGCTGTTTTTT.

This clone has a handful of counts. This chain joins TRBV5-6 and TRBJ1-5; no clear D gene. Looked up from germline, CDR1 is SGHDT and CDR2 is YYEEEE. Trimming cost V 3 bases and J 9 bases, with 7 bases left between them. CDR3 length equals 11 residues. The CDR3 loop is CASSSPLPQHF. Written as DNA, the CDR3 is TGTGCCAGCAGCTCCCCATTGCCCCAGCATTTT.